This T cell receptor beta chain was sequenced during a study of post-analysis software for immune sequencing data. Researchers reported that TCR beta cDNA libraries carried unique molecular identifiers. MiXCR, run by TCRdb on the PCR reads, gives a single entry per CDR3 protein. The sample holds approximately 730,000 distinct CDR3 sequences, roughly 27% seen once. In regard to this clonotype: What it binds is not known.

Broader study findings: Significantly lower normalized Chao1 diversity was seen in multiple sclerosis patients than in controls. Those samples that were prepared in the same batch co-clustered strongly by F measure.

Sequencing used blood. This clonotype was sampled from a girl aged 5-17 years with multiple sclerosis.

CDR3 bases: TGCAGCGTTGGACAGGGACTGTGGAATGAAAAACTGTTTTTT. Residues: CSVGQGLWNEKLFF. The chain employs TRBV29-1 and TRBJ1-4, with 7 bases identical to TRBD1. Unmatched junction bases numbered 7, after V lost 4 bases and J lost 5 bases. CDR1 SQVTM and CDR2 ANQGSEA come from the germline V gene. CDR3 size: 14 residues.